Reported below is one TCR beta chain. Its specificity is not known. The data were obtained in a study of cytomegalovirus exposure and HLA in healthy donors. Across the whole study: 81% of a few hundred genotyped donors fell in the Caucasian-associated ancestry cluster.

Germline V CDR1 and CDR2: MDHEN, SYDVKM. This CDR3 has 15 residues. V lost 5 bases and J lost 1, with 14 bases in between. The PCR had 60 Vbeta and 13 Jbeta primers. Assay used: immunoSEQ multiplex PCR; TCRdb lists only in-frame clones, some missing. The table records some 180,000 clones, around 75% of them present only once. The study, taken as a whole, reports: Association with HLA alleles at 0.05 false discovery rate was found for about 17,000 TCR beta sequences in a later analysis.

The TCR comes from a male donor in good health and CMV-seronegative. Material: PBMCs. The J gene is TRBJ1-1, the V gene TRBV28; D perhaps matches TRBD1 (5 bases). The CDR3 nucleotides are TGTGCCAGCAGTCCAGCGGGGCAAGGGAACACTGAAGCTTTCTTT. Translating gives CASSPAGQGNTEAFF.